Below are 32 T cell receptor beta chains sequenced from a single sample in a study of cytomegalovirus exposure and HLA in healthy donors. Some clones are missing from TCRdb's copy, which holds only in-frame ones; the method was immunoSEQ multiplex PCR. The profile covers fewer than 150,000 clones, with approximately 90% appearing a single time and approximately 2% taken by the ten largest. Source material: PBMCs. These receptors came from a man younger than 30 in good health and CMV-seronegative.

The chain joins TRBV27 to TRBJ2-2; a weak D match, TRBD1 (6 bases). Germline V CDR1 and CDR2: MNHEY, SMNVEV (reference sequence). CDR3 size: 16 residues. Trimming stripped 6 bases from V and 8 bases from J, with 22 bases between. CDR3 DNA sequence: TGTGCCAGCAGCCCTGATTGGTCACAGGGTTTTGGGGAGCTGTTTTTT. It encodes CASSPDWSQGFGELFF.

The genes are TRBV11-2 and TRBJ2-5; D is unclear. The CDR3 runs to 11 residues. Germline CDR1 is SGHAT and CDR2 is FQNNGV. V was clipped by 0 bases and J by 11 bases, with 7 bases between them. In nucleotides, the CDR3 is TGTGCCAGCAGCTTAGACCAGCGTCAGTACTTC. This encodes CASSLDQRQYF.

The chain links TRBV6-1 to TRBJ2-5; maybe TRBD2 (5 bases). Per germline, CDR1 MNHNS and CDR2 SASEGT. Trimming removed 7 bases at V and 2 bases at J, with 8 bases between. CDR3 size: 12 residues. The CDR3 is CASKPGQETQYF. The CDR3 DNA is TGTGCCAGCAAACCGGGACAAGAGACCCAGTACTTC.

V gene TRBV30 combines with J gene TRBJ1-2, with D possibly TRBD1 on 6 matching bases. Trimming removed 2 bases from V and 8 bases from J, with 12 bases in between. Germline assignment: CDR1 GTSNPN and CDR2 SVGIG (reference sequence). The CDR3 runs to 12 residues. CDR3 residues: CAWSFTGRGYTF. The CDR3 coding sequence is TGTGCCTGGAGTTTCACAGGGCGAGGCTACACCTTC.

CDR3 sequence (DNA): TGTGCCAGCAGCTTAGGGGGGGACACTGAAGCTTTCTTT. It is translated as CASSLGGDTEAFF. The chain combines TRBV11-3 with TRBJ1-1; D is perhaps TRBD1 (5 bases). V shed 1 base and J shed 3 bases, with 6 bases lying between them. Per the germline V gene, CDR1 is SGHNT and CDR2 is YENEEA. The CDR3 is made up of 13 amino acids.

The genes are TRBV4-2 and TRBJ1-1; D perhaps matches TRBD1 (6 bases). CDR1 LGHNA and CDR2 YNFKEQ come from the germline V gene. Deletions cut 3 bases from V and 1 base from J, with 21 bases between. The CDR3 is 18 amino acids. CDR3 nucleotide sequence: TGTGCCAGCAGCCAGTTAGACAGGTTCGAAGACACGAACACTGAAGCTTTCTTT. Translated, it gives CASSQLDRFEDTNTEAFF.

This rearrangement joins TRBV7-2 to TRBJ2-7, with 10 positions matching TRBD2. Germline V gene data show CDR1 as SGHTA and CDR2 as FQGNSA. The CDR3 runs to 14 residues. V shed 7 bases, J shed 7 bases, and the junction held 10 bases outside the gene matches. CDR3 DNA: TGTGCCAGCAACCCCAGCGGGGGGGCGGGTGAGCAGTACTTC. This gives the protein CASNPSGGAGEQYF. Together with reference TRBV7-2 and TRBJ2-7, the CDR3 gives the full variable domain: GAGVSQSPSNKVTEKGKDVELRCDPISGHTALYWYRQSLGQGLEFLIYFQGNSAPDKSGLPSDRFSAERTGGSVSTLTIQRTQQEDSAVYLCASNPSGGAGEQYFGPGTRLTVT.

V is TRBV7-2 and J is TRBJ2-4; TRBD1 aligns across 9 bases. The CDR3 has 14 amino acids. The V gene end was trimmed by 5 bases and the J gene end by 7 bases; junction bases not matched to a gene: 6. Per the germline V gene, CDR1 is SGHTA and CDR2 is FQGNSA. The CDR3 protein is CASSLGQGWNIQYF. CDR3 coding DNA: TGTGCCAGCAGCCTCGGACAGGGGTGGAACATTCAGTACTTC.

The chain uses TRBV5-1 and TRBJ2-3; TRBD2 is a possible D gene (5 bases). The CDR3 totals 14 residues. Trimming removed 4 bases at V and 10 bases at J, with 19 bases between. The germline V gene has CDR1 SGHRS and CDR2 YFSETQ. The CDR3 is CASSPGNPGSAQYF. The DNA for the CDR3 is TGCGCCAGCAGCCCCGGGAACCCTGGCAGTGCGCAGTATTTT.

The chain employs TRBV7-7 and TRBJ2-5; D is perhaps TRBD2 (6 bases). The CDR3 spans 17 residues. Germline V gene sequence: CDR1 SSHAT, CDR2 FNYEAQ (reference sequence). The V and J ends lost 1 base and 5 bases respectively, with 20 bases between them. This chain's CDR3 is CASSLVGRPSAGETQYF. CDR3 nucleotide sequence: TGTGCCAGCAGCTTAGTAGGTCGGCCTAGCGCCGGGGAGACCCAGTACTTC. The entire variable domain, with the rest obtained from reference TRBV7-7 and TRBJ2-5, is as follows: GAGVSQSPRYKVTKRGQDVTLRCDPISSHATLYWYQQALGQGPEFLTYFNYEAQPDKSGLPSDRFSAERPEGSISTLTIQRTEQRDSAMYRCASSLVGRPSAGETQYFGPGTRLLVL.

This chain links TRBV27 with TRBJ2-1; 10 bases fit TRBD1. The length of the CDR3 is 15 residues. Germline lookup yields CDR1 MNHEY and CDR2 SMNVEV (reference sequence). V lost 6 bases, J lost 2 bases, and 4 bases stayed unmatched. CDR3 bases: TGTGCCAGCAGATGGGACAGGGGCACCTACAATGAGCAGTTCTTC. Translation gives CASRWDRGTYNEQFF.

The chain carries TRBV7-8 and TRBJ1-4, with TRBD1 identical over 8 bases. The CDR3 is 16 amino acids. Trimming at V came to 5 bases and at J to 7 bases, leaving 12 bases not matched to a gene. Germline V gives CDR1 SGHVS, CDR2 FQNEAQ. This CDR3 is CASSPGEAGGIEKLFF. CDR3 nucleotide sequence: TGTGCCAGCAGCCCAGGCGAGGCAGGGGGCATTGAAAAACTGTTTTTT.

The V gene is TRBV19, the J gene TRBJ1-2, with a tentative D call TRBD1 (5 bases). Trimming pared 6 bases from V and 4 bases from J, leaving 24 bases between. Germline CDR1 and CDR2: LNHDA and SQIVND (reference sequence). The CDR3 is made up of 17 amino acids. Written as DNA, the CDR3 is TGTGCCAGTAGCCTAGGAGGGAATCGCAGGGAAATCTATGGCTACACCTTC. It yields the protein CASSLGGNRREIYGYTF. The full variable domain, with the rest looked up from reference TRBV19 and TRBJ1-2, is DGGITQSPKYLFRKEGQNVTLSCEQNLNHDAMYWYRQDPGQGLRLIYYSQIVNDFQKGDIAEGYSVSREKKESFPLTVTSAQKNPTAFYLCASSLGGNRREIYGYTFGSGTRLTVV.

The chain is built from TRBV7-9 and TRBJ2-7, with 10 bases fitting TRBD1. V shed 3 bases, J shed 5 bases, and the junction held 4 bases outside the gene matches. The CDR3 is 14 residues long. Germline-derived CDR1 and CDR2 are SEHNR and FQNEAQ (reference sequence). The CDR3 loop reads CASSFRDRGNEQYF. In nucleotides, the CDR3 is TGTGCCAGCAGCTTTCGGGACAGGGGCAACGAGCAGTACTTC.

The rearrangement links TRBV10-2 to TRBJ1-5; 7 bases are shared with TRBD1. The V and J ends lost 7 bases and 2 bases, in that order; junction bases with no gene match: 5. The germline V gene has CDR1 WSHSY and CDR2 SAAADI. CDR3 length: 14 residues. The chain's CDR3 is CASTPGTGNQPQHF. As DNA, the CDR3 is TGCGCCAGCACCCCCGGGACAGGCAATCAGCCCCAGCATTTT.

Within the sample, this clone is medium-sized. DNA for the CDR3: TGTGCCAGCAGTAAAGGAGGGAGCGGCTACACCTTC. This encodes CASSKGGSGYTF. The chain combines TRBV7-9 with TRBJ1-2; no firm D call. CDR3 length: 12 residues. CDR1 SEHNR and CDR2 FQNEAQ come from the germline V gene (reference sequence). Between the trimmed V and J ends, which lost 6 bases and 8 bases, there was a span of 13 bases.

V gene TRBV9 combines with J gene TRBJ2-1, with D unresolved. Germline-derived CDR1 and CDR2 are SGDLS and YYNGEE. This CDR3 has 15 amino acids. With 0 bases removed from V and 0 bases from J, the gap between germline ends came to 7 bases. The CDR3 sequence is CASSVVPSSYNEQFF. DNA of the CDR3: TGTGCCAGCAGCGTAGTCCCTAGCTCCTACAATGAGCAGTTCTTC.

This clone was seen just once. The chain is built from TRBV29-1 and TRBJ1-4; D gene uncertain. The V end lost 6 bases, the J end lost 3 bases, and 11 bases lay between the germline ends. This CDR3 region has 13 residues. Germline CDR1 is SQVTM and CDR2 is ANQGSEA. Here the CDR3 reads CSVTIWANEKLFF. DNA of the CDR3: TGCAGCGTGACTATCTGGGCTAATGAAAAACTGTTTTTT. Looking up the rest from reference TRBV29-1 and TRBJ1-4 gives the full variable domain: SAVISQKPSRDICQRGTSLTIQCQVDSQVTMMFWYRQQPGQSLTLIATANQGSEATYESGFVIDKFPISRPNLTFSTLTVSNMSPEDSSIYLCSVTIWANEKLFFGSGTQLSVL.

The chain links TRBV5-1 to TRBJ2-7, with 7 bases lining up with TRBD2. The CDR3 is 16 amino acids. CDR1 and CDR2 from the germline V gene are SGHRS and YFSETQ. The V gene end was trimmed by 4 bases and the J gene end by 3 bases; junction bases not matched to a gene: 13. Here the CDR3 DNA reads TGCGCCAGCAGCACCCCCCTCCTGGGCGGGAGCTACGAGCAGTACTTC. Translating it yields CASSTPLLGGSYEQYF.

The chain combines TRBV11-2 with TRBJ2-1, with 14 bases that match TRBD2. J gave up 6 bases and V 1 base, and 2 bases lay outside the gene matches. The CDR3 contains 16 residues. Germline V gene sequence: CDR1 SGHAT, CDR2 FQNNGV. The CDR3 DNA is TGTGCCAGCAGCTTAGGACTAGCGGGAGGGCGCAATGAGCAGTTCTTC. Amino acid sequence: CASSLGLAGGRNEQFF.

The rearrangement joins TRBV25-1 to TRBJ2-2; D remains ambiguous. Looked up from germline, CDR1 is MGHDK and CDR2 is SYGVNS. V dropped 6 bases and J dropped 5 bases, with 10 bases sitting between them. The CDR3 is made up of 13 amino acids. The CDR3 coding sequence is TGTGCCAGCAGACCCCTACGGACCGGGGAGCTGTTTTTT. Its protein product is CASRPLRTGELFF.

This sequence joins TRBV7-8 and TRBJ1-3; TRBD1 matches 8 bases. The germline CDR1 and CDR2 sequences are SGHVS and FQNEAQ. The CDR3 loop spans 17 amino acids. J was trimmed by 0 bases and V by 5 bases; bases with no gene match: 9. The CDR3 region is CASSAGTGPSSGNTIYF. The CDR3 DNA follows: TGTGCCAGCAGCGCCGGGACAGGACCGAGCTCTGGAAACACCATATATTTT.

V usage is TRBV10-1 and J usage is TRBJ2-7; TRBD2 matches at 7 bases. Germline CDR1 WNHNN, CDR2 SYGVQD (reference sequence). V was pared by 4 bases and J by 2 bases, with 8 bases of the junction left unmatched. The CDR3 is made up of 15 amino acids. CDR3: CASSVGGRAPYEQYF. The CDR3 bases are TGCGCCAGCAGTGTTGGAGGGAGGGCCCCCTACGAGCAGTACTTC.

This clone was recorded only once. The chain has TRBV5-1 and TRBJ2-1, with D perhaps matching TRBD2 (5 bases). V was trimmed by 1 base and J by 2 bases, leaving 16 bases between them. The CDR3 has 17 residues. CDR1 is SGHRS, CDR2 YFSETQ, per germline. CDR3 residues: CASSLRSGTSPYNEQFF. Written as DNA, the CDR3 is TGCGCCAGCAGCTTGCGGTCGGGAACGTCACCCTACAATGAGCAGTTCTTC.

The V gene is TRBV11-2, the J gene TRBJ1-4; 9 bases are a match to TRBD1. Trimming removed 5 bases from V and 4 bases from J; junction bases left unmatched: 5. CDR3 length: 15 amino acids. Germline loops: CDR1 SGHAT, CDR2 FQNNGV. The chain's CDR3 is CASSGQTGGNEKLFF. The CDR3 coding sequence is TGTGCCAGCAGCGGTCAGACAGGGGGTAATGAAAAACTGTTTTTT.

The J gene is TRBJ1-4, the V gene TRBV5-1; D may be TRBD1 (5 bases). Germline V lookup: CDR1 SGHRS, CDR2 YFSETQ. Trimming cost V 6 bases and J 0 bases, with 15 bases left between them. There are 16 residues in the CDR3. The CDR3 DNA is TGCGCCAGCACGGCGGGGGTTTCTGCAACTAATGAAAAACTGTTTTTT. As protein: CASTAGVSATNEKLFF.

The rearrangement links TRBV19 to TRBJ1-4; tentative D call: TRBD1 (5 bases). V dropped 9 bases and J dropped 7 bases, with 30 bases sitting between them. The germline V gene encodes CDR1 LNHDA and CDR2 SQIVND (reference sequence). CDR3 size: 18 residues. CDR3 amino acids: CASIALSAGPEEGEKLFF. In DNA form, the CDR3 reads TGTGCCAGCATCGCCCTCTCCGCGGGACCGGAGGAGGGTGAAAAACTGTTTTTT.

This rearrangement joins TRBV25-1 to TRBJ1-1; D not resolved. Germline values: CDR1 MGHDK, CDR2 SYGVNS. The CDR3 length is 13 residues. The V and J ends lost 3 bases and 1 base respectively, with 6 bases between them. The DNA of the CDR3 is TGTGCCAGCAGTGAGGCCAGGAACACTGAAGCTTTCTTT. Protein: CASSEARNTEAFF.

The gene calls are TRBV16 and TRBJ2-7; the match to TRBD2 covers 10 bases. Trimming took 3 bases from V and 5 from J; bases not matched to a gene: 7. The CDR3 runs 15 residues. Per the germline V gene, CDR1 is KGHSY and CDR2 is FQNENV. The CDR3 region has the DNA TGTGCCAGCAGCCACTTAGCGGGGGGAAGTAACGAGCAGTACTTC. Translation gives CASSHLAGGSNEQYF.

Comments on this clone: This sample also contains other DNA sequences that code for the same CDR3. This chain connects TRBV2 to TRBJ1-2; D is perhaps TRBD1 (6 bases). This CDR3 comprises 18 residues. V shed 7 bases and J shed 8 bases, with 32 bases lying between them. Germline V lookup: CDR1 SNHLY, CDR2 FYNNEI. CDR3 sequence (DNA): TGTGCCAGCACCACCTGGGGGCAGGGTATAAATTCTGAGTACGGCTACACCTTC. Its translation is CASTTWGQGINSEYGYTF.

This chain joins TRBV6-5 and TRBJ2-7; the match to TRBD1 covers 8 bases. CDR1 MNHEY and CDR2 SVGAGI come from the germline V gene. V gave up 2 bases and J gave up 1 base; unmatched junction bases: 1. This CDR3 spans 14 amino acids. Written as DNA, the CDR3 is TGTGCCAGCAGTTACGGACAGGGATCCTACGAGCAGTACTTC. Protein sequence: CASSYGQGSYEQYF.

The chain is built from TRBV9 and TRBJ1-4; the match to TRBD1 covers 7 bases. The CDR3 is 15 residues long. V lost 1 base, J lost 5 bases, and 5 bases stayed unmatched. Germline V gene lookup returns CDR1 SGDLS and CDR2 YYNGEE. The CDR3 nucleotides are TGTGCCAGCAGCGTACGGGACAGAGAAAATGAAAAACTGTTTTTT. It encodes CASSVRDRENEKLFF.